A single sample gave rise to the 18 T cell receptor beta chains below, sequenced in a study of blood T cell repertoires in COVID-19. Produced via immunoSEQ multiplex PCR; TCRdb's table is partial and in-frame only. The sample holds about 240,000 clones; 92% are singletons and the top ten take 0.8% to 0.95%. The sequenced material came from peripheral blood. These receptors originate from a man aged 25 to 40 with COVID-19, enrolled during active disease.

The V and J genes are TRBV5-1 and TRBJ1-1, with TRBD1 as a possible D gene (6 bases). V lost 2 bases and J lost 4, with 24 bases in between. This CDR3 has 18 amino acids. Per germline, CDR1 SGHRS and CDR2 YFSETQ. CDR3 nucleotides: TGCGCCAGCAGCTTACTCCCGGGGGGCGAGGTTGGTTCCACTGAAGCTTTCTTT. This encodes CASSLLPGGEVGSTEAFF.

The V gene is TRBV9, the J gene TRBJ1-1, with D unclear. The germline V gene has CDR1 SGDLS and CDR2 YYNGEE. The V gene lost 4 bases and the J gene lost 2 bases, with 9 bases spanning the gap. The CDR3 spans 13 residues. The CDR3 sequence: CASSTSGNTEAFF. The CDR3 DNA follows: TGTGCCAGCAGCACATCGGGTAACACTGAAGCTTTCTTT. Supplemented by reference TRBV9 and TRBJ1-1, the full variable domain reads DSGVTQTPKHLITATGQRVTLRCSPRSGDLSVYWYQQSLDQGLQFLIQYYNGEERAKGNILERFSAQQFPDLHSELNLSSLELGDSALYFCASSTSGNTEAFFGQGTRLTVV.

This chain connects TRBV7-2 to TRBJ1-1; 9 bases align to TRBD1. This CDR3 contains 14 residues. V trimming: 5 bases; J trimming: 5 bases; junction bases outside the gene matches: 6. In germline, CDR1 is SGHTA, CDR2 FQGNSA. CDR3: CASSLDRGGTEAFF. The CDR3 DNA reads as TGTGCCAGCAGCCTAGACAGGGGGGGAACTGAAGCTTTCTTT.

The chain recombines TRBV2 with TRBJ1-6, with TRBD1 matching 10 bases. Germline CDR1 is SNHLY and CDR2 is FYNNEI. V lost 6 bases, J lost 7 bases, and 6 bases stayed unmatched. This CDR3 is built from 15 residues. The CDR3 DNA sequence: TGTGCCAGCAGGGAATGGGGACAGGGGAATTCACCCCTCCACTTT. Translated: CASREWGQGNSPLHF.

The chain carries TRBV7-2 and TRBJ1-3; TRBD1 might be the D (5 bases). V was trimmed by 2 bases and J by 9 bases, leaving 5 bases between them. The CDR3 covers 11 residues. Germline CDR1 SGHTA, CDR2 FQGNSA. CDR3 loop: CASSLQGTIYF. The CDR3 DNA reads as TGTGCCAGCAGCTTACAGGGCACCATATATTTT.

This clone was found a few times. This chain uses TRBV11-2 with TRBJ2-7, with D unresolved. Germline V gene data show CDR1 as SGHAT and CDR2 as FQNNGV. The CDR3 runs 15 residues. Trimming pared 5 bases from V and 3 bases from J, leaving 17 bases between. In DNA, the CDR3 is TGTGCCAGCAGCACCAATGCCCGTAGAGACTACGAGCAGTACTTC. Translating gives CASSTNARRDYEQYF.

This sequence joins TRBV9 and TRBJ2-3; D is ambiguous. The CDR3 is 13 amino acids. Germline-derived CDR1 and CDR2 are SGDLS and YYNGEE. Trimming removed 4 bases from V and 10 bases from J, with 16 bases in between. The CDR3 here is CASSKRLNPPQYF. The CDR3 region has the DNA TGTGCCAGCAGCAAACGACTCAACCCCCCGCAGTATTTT.

The CDR3 nucleotides read TGCGCCAGCAGTATTCAGGGTAGGACCGGGGAGCTGTTTTTT. Residues: CASSIQGRTGELFF. The V gene is TRBV4-1, the J gene TRBJ2-2; D might be TRBD1 (5 bases). The germline CDR1 and CDR2 sequences are MGHRA and YSYEKL. There are 14 residues in the CDR3. Trimming cost V 6 bases and J 5 bases, with 13 bases left between them.

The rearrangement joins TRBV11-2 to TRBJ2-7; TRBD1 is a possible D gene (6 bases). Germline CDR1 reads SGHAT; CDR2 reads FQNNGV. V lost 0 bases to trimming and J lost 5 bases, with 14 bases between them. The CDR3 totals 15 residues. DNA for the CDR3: TGTGCCAGCAGCTTAGAAGGGGGTTTTAGAAACGAGCAGTACTTC. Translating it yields CASSLEGGFRNEQYF.

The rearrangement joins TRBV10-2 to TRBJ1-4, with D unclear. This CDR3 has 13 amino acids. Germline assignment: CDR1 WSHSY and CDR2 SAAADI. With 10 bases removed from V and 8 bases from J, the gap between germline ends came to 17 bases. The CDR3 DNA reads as TGCGCCACCCTCACCGTGGTCGGGGAAAAACTGTTTTTT. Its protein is CATLTVVGEKLFF.

The CDR3 loop is CASRDFDRGLGYTF. In DNA, the CDR3 is TGTGCCAGTAGGGATTTCGACAGGGGGCTTGGCTACACCTTC. This sequence joins TRBV19 and TRBJ1-2; 10 bases agree with TRBD1. The germline CDR1 and CDR2 sequences are LNHDA and SQIVND (reference sequence). The CDR3 is 14 amino acids. With 6 bases clipped from V and 7 bases from J, the junction kept 8 bases outside the gene matches.

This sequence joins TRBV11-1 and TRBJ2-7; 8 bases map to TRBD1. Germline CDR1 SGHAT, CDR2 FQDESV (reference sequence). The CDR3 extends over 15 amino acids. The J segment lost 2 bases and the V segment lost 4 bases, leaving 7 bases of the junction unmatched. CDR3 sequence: CASSSSGQVPYEQYF. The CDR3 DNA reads TGTGCCAGCAGCTCCTCGGGACAGGTTCCCTACGAGCAGTACTTC.

The CDR3 is CATTLGTGGMYEQYF. CDR3 coding DNA: TGTGCCACCACCTTGGGGACAGGGGGCATGTACGAGCAGTACTTC. The chain has TRBV15 and TRBJ2-7, with 12 bases that match TRBD1. CDR1 is LNHNV, CDR2 YYDKDF, per germline (reference sequence). This CDR3 region has 15 residues. The V and J ends lost 7 bases and 4 bases, in that order; junction bases with no gene match: 8.

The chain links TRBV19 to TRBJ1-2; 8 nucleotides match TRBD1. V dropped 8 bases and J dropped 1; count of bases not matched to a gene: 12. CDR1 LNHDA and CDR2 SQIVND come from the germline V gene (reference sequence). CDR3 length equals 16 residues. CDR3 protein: CASLQGVAQSNYGYTF. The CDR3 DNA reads TGTGCCAGTCTACAGGGGGTGGCACAGAGTAACTATGGCTACACCTTC.

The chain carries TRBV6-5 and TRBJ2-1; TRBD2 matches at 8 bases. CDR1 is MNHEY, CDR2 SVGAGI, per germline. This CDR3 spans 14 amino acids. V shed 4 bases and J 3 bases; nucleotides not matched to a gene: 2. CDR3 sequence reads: CASSSTSGYNEQFF. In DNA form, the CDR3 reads TGTGCCAGCAGTTCCACTAGCGGCTACAATGAGCAGTTCTTC.

CDR3 loop: CARRAGGSGNTIYF. CDR3 DNA: TGTGCCAGACGAGCAGGGGGGTCAGGAAACACCATATATTTT. V usage is TRBV2 and J usage is TRBJ1-3, with 7 bases that match TRBD1. Germline trimming cut 9 bases from V and 4 bases from J; bases unmatched to any gene: 9. Germline-derived CDR1 and CDR2 are SNHLY and FYNNEI. The CDR3 is 14 residues long. The full variable domain, rest sourced from reference TRBV2 and TRBJ1-3, is EPEVTQTPSHQVTQMGQEVILRCVPISNHLYFYWYRQILGQKVEFLVSFYNNEISEKSEIFDDQFSVERPDGSNFTLKIRSTKLEDSAMYFCARRAGGSGNTIYFGEGSWLTVV.

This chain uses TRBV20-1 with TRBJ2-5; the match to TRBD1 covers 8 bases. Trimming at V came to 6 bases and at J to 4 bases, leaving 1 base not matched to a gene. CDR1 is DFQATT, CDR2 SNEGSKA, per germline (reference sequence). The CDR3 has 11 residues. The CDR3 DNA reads TGCAGTGCCACAGGGGGAGAGACCCAGTACTTC. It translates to CSATGGETQYF.

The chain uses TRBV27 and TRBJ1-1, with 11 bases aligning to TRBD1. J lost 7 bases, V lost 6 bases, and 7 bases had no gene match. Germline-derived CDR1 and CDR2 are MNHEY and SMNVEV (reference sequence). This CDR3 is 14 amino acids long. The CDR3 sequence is CASRTGQGAGEAFF. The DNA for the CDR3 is TGTGCCAGCAGGACCGGACAGGGGGCGGGTGAAGCTTTCTTT.